The present T cell receptor (beta chain) was sequenced within a study of OX40 agonist ivuxolimab in advanced cancers. For the study at large: Past anti-PD-1, anti-PD-L1 or anti-CTLA-4 therapy was accepted, and approximately 40% had received some.

The data were produced by immunoSEQ multiplex PCR, yet TCRdb's version contains in-frame clones alone and is incomplete. The sample has approximately 79,000 clones, about 90% seen once; the top ten hold approximately 0.5%. The investigators sampled blood at baseline, at cycle 4 day 1, and at cycle 7 day 1. Details on this clone: The antigen is not known.

General study findings and limits: Low normalized T-cell clonal expansion also characterized some of the nonresponders.

The CDR3 totals 13 residues. Germline CDR1 MNHNS, CDR2 SASEGT. V shed 1 base and J shed 3 bases, with 4 bases lying between them. The sample was CD4+ or CD8+ T cells sorted from blood, taken in a trial of the OX40 agonist ivuxolimab. The TCR originated in an adult with an advanced solid tumor such as melanoma, head and neck, liver or kidney cancer. The chain couples TRBV6-1 to TRBJ1-5; D uncertain. CDR3 sequence reads: CASSEGSNQPQHF. Written as DNA, the CDR3 is TGTGCCAGCAGTGAAGGGTCCAATCAGCCCCAGCATTTT.